In its sample, the clone carrying this TCR beta chain was seen once. Antigen unknown. This may arise from a read error, as a much more abundant clone is one base away. Axillary draining lymph nodes of breast cancer patients supplied the node samples. TCRdb redid the calling of the multiplex PCR reads with MiXCR, one entry per CDR3 protein. The repertoire holds some 150,000 distinct CDR3 sequences, with about 22% as singletons. The data originate from a study of breast tumors, draining lymph nodes, adjacent tissues. Overall study findings and caveats: Tumor repertoires ranked between lymph nodes and nontumor tissue in diversity, with V and J gene preferences.

Germline V CDR1 and CDR2: MNHNS, SASEGT. The CDR3 covers 13 residues. V was cut by 3 bases and J by 3 bases, with 9 bases left in between. The receptor was derived from a female donor with breast cancer. Some clones in this sample may be carry-over from other donors' samples. Sequencing was done on a sample of axillary lymph node tissue. The V and J genes are TRBV6-1 and TRBJ2-7, with D perhaps matching TRBD1 (5 bases). DNA of the CDR3: TGTGCCAGCAGTGATCGGACAAGCTACGAGCAGTACTTC. It codes for CASSDRTSYEQYF.